A selection of T cell receptor beta chains follows, all from one sample in a study of T cells after yellow fever vaccination. TCRdb re-called the 5' RACE reads through MiXCR, storing one row per CDR3 protein. The sample lists approximately 110,000 distinct CDR3 sequences; approximately 8.4% were seen once. The specimen was CD8+ T cells sorted from PBMCs, collected 45 days after the yellow fever booster vaccination. Receptor source: a man between 25 and 39 years old who received the YFV17D yellow fever vaccine. Each CDR3 is given with its conserved first and last residue. The order of the fields is CDR3 DNA, CDR3 protein, CDR3 length, D gene, J gene, clone size, V gene. A D gene is named only where the DNA matches it firmly. Expanded clones get a size class; other rows say once, few or many, or leave the size out.

TGCAGTGCTAGCCACCAGCCTGCGATATCCTACGAGCAGTACTTC CSASHQPAISYEQYF 15 NA TRBJ2-7 many TRBV20-1
TGCGCCAGCAGTTCCGGACAGACAGAGACCCAGTACTTC CASSSGQTETQYF 13 NA TRBJ2-5 many TRBV5-1
TGTGCCAGCGGGCGACTAGCGTTCACCGGGGAGCTGTTTTTT CASGRLAFTGELFF 14 TRBD2 TRBJ2-2 many TRBV28
TGTGCCAGCACCAAGGGGAATATTGGGGCCAACGTCCTGACTTTC CASTKGNIGANVLTF 15 NA TRBJ2-6 NA TRBV28
TGCGCCAGCGGGTATAGCAATCAGCCCCAGCATTTT CASGYSNQPQHF 12 NA TRBJ1-5 many TRBV10-2
TGTGCCAGCAGTTACCTAGTGGGTTACCAGCAGTACTTC CASSYLVGYQQYF 13 NA TRBJ2-7 many TRBV6-5
TGCAGTGCTAGAGACGGACTAGCGGGAGTAATTGAGCAGTTCTTC CSARDGLAGVIEQFF 15 TRBD2 TRBJ2-1 many TRBV20-1
TGTGCCAGCAGTTTGATGGTTAACTATGGCTACACCTTC CASSLMVNYGYTF 13 NA TRBJ1-2 many TRBV12-3/TRBV12-4
TGCAGCGTTAAGCGGGAGGGCCCTCGGGACACCGGGGAGCTGTTTTTT CSVKREGPRDTGELFF 16 TRBD2 TRBJ2-2 many TRBV29-1
TGTGCCAGCAGCCAAGAGCATACTAGCAGGGACTACTACGAGCAGTACTTC CASSQEHTSRDYYEQYF 17 TRBD2 TRBJ2-7 many TRBV3-1
TGTGCCATCACCCCGGGAAGTAACTACGAGCAGTACTTC CAITPGSNYEQYF 13 NA TRBJ2-7 many TRBV10-3
TGTGCCAGCAGCTTTGGGACGGGGAACACCGGGGAGCTGTTTTTT CASSFGTGNTGELFF 15 NA TRBJ2-2 many TRBV7-8
TGTGCCAGCAGTCTGGGTACGGTGGCAAACGAGCAGTACTTC CASSLGTVANEQYF 14 NA TRBJ2-7 NA TRBV11-3
TGTGCCAGCAGTTACTCAGGGCCGGTGGAGACCCAGTACTTC CASSYSGPVETQYF 14 NA TRBJ2-5 NA TRBV6-5
TGTGCCAGCAGAACACTAGCGCGGCCCAATGAGCAGTTCTTC CASRTLARPNEQFF 14 TRBD2 TRBJ2-1 large TRBV6-5
TGTGCCAGCAGCCAAGAGCTTGGACTAGCCGAAGAGACCCAGTACTTC CASSQELGLAEETQYF 16 TRBD2 TRBJ2-5 many TRBV4-2
TGCGCCAGCAGCCAAGATCTAAGGGACAGATCAGCAGATACGCAGTATTTT CASSQDLRDRSADTQYF 17 TRBD1 TRBJ2-3 many TRBV4-3
TGCGCCAGCAGCCCGGCGGGGCTAGCGGGAGGGCCGGGCTACAATGAGCAGTTCTTC CASSPAGLAGGPGYNEQFF 19 TRBD2 TRBJ2-1 NA TRBV4-1
TGTGCCAGCAGCTCACCGGGGGGGACAGGGGGCAATGAGCAGTTCTTC CASSSPGGTGGNEQFF 16 TRBD1 TRBJ2-1 many TRBV7-9
TGTGCCAGCAGCTTAGGGGTACAGCAGTTCTTC CASSLGVQQFF 11 NA TRBJ2-1 many TRBV7-9
TGTGCCAGCCTTGGCCCTGTTGACTCCCTCTCCTACAATGAGCAGTTCTTC CASLGPVDSLSYNEQFF 17 NA TRBJ2-1 many TRBV27
TGTGCCAGCAGCCAGGCGGCCGTTTTAGGACACGAGCAGTACTTC CASSQAAVLGHEQYF 15 NA TRBJ2-7 few TRBV3-1
TGTGCCAGCAGCCCAGCGCCCAGCGGGGGGAAAGAGACCCAGTACTTC CASSPAPSGGKETQYF 16 TRBD2 TRBJ2-5 many TRBV14
TGTGCCACCAGCAGAGATACAGGGAACGAGCAGTACTTC CATSRDTGNEQYF 13 NA TRBJ2-7 NA TRBV15
TGTGCCAGCAGCCAAGAAAGTGGTGGTGGGTACAATGAGCAGTTCTTC CASSQESGGGYNEQFF 16 NA TRBJ2-1 many TRBV4-2
NA CISVPEAAPPGELFF 15 NA TRBJ2-2 few TRBV7-5
TGTGCCAGCAGCGCTGGGCTGCTCTGTATCTCCTACGAGCAGTACTTC CASSAGLLCISYEQYF 16 NA TRBJ2-7 NA TRBV5-6
TGTGCCAGCAGTATCATGGGGCTCGAGCAGTTCTTC CASSIMGLEQFF 12 NA TRBJ2-1 many TRBV7-2
TGTGCCAGCAGCTCCGATGGGACTAGCGGCTCCTACGAGCAGTACTTC CASSSDGTSGSYEQYF 16 TRBD2 TRBJ2-7 many TRBV7-9
TGCAGCGTTGAGCCCAGGAAGGAAGAGACCCAGTACTTC CSVEPRKEETQYF 13 NA TRBJ2-5 many TRBV29-1
TGTGCCACCAGTGATTTTCCCGATGAGCAGTTCTTC CATSDFPDEQFF 12 NA TRBJ2-1 many TRBV24-1
TGTGCCACCAGCGCCTTGGACTGGGAAAATGAGCAGTTCTTC CATSALDWENEQFF 14 NA TRBJ2-1 NA TRBV15
TGTGACAGCAGAACCTCAGGGACAGGGACGCCCGGGGAGCTGTTTTTT CDSRTSGTGTPGELFF 16 TRBD1 TRBJ2-2 NA TRBV5-4
TGTGCCAGCAGTGTACTGGACATCCCTGAAGCTTTCTTT CASSVLDIPEAFF 13 NA TRBJ1-1 NA TRBV2
TGCGCCAGCAGCTTGGAGCTAGCGGCGACGGATACGCAGTATTTT CASSLELAATDTQYF 15 TRBD2 TRBJ2-3 NA TRBV5-1
TGCAGTGCTAGAGTTGGCGGCCAGGACACCGGGGAGCTGTTTTTT CSARVGGQDTGELFF 15 NA TRBJ2-2 many TRBV20-1
TGCAACCCCGGGGGGGGACAGGACTACGAGCAGTACTTC CNPGGGQDYEQYF 13 NA TRBJ2-7 many TRBV20-1
TGTGCCAGCAGGGGAATTGGAGATACGCAGTATTTT CASRGIGDTQYF 12 NA TRBJ2-3 NA TRBV7-3
TGCGCCAGCAGCCAAATAGATCTAGGGACGGATCAAGAGACCCAGTACTTC CASSQIDLGTDQETQYF 17 NA TRBJ2-5 many TRBV4-3
TGTGCCAGCAGCCAATACACCTTGCCCAACTATGGCTACACCTTC CASSQYTLPNYGYTF 15 NA TRBJ1-2 NA TRBV14
TGTGCCAGCAGCTTAGGAGGGGAGGTCTACGAGCAGTACTTC CASSLGGEVYEQYF 14 NA TRBJ2-7 many TRBV7-6
TGTGCCAGCAGACCCTGGGCTAACTACAATGAGCAGTTCTTC CASRPWANYNEQFF 14 NA TRBJ2-1 many TRBV7-6
TGTGCTATCGGGGAGAACAAAGAGACCCAGTACTTC CAIGENKETQYF 12 NA TRBJ2-5 many TRBV15
TGTGCCAGCAGCTTATACGGGGGAATGAACACTGAAGCTTTCTTT CASSLYGGMNTEAFF 15 NA TRBJ1-1 many TRBV7-2
TGTGCCAGCAGCCGCACCGGCGGACTAGCGGGAGGGCGGAATGAGCAGTTCTTC CASSRTGGLAGGRNEQFF 18 TRBD2 TRBJ2-1 few TRBV11-2
TGCGCCAGCAGCCAAGTTAATCGTCGGGACGCGCCCTACGAGCAGTACTTC CASSQVNRRDAPYEQYF 17 NA TRBJ2-7 many TRBV4-3
TGTGCCAGTGTGCCCGGAGGCCAAGAGACCCAGTACTTC CASVPGGQETQYF 13 NA TRBJ2-5 NA TRBV7-9
TGTGCCAGCAGCCGGAGGTCCGGGGGCCCCTCCGGCGGGGAGCTGTTTTTT CASSRRSGGPSGGELFF 17 NA TRBJ2-2 few TRBV7-9
TGTGCCAGCAGCTCTATAGGGGGTGAAGCTTTCTTT CASSSIGGEAFF 12 NA TRBJ1-1 NA TRBV7-9
TGTGCCAGCAGCAATAGGACAGGGGTCATAGCGGGAGGAGCCAAAAACATTCAGTACTTC CASSNRTGVIAGGAKNIQYF 20 NA TRBJ2-4 many TRBV5-6
TGTGCCAGCACAGCCTGGGAAGAGACCCAGTACTTC CASTAWEETQYF 12 NA TRBJ2-5 many TRBV12-3/TRBV12-4
TGTGCCAGCAGCCACAAATGGACTAGGGCTACCTACAATGAGCAGTTCTTC CASSHKWTRATYNEQFF 17 TRBD2 TRBJ2-1 many TRBV4-2
TGTGCCATCGGTTCGGGAGGGATTGGGGATGAGCAGTTCTTC CAIGSGGIGDEQFF 14 TRBD2 TRBJ2-1 few TRBV10-3
TGTGCCAGTAGTAACCCCGTCGGGGCGCCCGAGAGCTCCTACAATGAGCAGTTCTTC CASSNPVGAPESSYNEQFF 19 NA TRBJ2-1 few TRBV19
TGTGCCACCAGTGAGTCCGGACTAGTGGGGTACAATGAGCAGTTCTTC CATSESGLVGYNEQFF 16 TRBD2 TRBJ2-1 many TRBV24-1
TGCGCCAGCAGCTTCACTAGCGGGAGTTACGAGCAGTACTTC CASSFTSGSYEQYF 14 TRBD2 TRBJ2-7 many TRBV5-1
TGCGCCAGCAGCCCCCGCTGGGGATTGGTGACCCCAAGCTATGAGCAGTTCTTC CASSPRWGLVTPSYEQFF 18 NA TRBJ2-1 many TRBV5-1
TGTGCCAGCAGCAAAGGCCAGGGTACCGGGGCCAACGTCCTGACTTTC CASSKGQGTGANVLTF 16 NA TRBJ2-6 many TRBV21-1
TGTGCCAGCAGCGGACTAGCCGAGGCCACCGGGGAGCTGTTTTTT CASSGLAEATGELFF 15 TRBD2 TRBJ2-2 NA TRBV5-4